Below, 14 T cell receptor beta chains from the same sample are listed, as sequenced in a study of T cell changes during pregnancy in multiple sclerosis. The data were produced by immunoSEQ multiplex PCR, yet TCRdb's version contains in-frame clones alone and is incomplete. The repertoire holds roughly 60,000 clones, with 91% as singletons. Sequencing used CD4+ T cells from peripheral blood mononuclear cells, obtained in the first trimester of pregnancy. The receptors come from a female donor with multiple sclerosis, enrolled in a pregnancy study.

The rearrangement links TRBV4-1 to TRBJ2-3, with D tentatively TRBD1 (6 bases). Germline CDR1 is MGHRA and CDR2 is YSYEKL. Trimming cost V 4 bases and J 2 bases, with 16 bases left between them. This CDR3 has 16 amino acids. The CDR3 here is CASSLYRVGSTDTQYF. The CDR3 DNA reads as TGCGCCAGCAGCCTTTACAGGGTAGGGTCCACAGATACGCAGTATTTT.

The rearrangement links TRBV9 to TRBJ1-4; 9 nucleotides match TRBD1. The germline V gene encodes CDR1 SGDLS and CDR2 YYNGEE. J was trimmed by 3 bases and V by 2 bases; bases with no gene match: 5. The CDR3 totals 16 residues. Here the CDR3 DNA reads TGTGCCAGCAGCGTCGACAGGGGGAGCCCTAATGAAAAACTGTTTTTT. Its translation: CASSVDRGSPNEKLFF.

This clone was picked up one time. The rearrangement joins TRBV9 to TRBJ2-3; D remains ambiguous. The CDR3 is 15 amino acids. The V gene lost 0 bases and the J gene lost 6 bases, with 14 bases spanning the gap. CDR1 and CDR2 from the germline V gene are SGDLS and YYNGEE. This CDR3 reads CASSVVGAVSDTQYF. DNA of the CDR3: TGTGCCAGCAGCGTAGTGGGCGCTGTCTCGGATACGCAGTATTTT.

This chain joins TRBV4-3 and TRBJ1-3, with D tentatively TRBD1 (5 bases). The V and J ends lost 3 bases and 2 bases respectively, with 14 bases between them. Per germline, CDR1 LGHNA and CDR2 YSLEER. This CDR3 has 16 residues. DNA of the CDR3: TGCGCCAGCAGCCAGGTCGCCCAGACAGCTGGAAACACCATATATTTT. This sequence encodes CASSQVAQTAGNTIYF.

The chain's CDR3 is CASSETGWESNQPQHF. In DNA form, the CDR3 reads TGTGCCAGCAGTGAAACGGGGTGGGAGAGCAATCAGCCCCAGCATTTT. V usage is TRBV6-1 and J usage is TRBJ1-5; D unresolved. The CDR3 totals 16 residues. V lost 2 bases and J 1 base, leaving 12 bases between the germline ends. CDR1 is MNHNS and CDR2 is SASEGT in the germline V gene.

CDR3 sequence: CASRDPGTVGNQPQHF. The CDR3 DNA reads TGTGCCAGTAGAGACCCCGGGACAGTGGGGAATCAGCCCCAGCATTTT. The chain joins TRBV19 to TRBJ1-5; 7 bases map to TRBD1. Trimming cost V 6 bases and J 4 bases; bases outside gene matches: 12. In germline, CDR1 is LNHDA, CDR2 SQIVND (reference sequence). CDR3 length: 16 amino acids.

V and J are TRBV10-3 and TRBJ2-3, with 9 positions matching TRBD2. CDR1 is ENHRY and CDR2 is SYGVKD in the germline V gene. This CDR3 comprises 14 residues. Losses at the gene ends were 6 bases for V and 0 bases for J; bases not matched to a gene: 1. CDR3 DNA sequence: TGTGCCATCAGGGGACTAGCTAGCACAGATACGCAGTATTTT. Its translation is CAIRGLASTDTQYF.

This chain links TRBV9 with TRBJ2-3; possibly TRBD1 for D (6 bases). Trimming stripped 0 bases from V and 5 bases from J, with 7 bases between. The CDR3 is 13 residues long. Germline V gene data show CDR1 as SGDLS and CDR2 as YYNGEE. The CDR3 DNA is TGTGCCAGCAGCGTAGGAGGGGGAGATACGCAGTATTTT. This sequence encodes CASSVGGGDTQYF. Looking up the rest from reference TRBV9 and TRBJ2-3 gives the full variable domain: DSGVTQTPKHLITATGQRVTLRCSPRSGDLSVYWYQQSLDQGLQFLIQYYNGEERAKGNILERFSAQQFPDLHSELNLSSLELGDSALYFCASSVGGGDTQYFGPGTRLTVL.

The gene calls are TRBV7-2 and TRBJ2-7; TRBD1 aligns across 9 bases. Germline-derived CDR1 and CDR2 are SGHTA and FQGNSA. The CDR3 covers 17 residues. J was trimmed by 3 bases and V by 7 bases; bases with no gene match: 16. CDR3 region: CASTRPPGQGKVYEQYF. The CDR3 region has the DNA TGTGCCAGCACCCGGCCCCCGGGACAGGGAAAAGTCTACGAGCAGTACTTC.

The rearrangement joins TRBV18 to TRBJ1-3; 7 bases line up with TRBD1. CDR1 and CDR2 from the germline V gene are KGHSH and LQKENI. The CDR3 totals 17 residues. J was trimmed by 0 bases and V by 4 bases; bases with no gene match: 9. The CDR3: CASSLPPGTVSGNTIYF. The DNA for the CDR3 is TGTGCCAGCTCACTTCCCCCGGGGACAGTCTCTGGAAACACCATATATTTT.

The chain has TRBV7-2 and TRBJ2-2, with a weak D call TRBD2 (6 bases). The CDR3 has 17 amino acids. Trimming cost V 1 base and J 7 bases, with 19 bases left between them. CDR1 and CDR2 (germline): SGHTA, FQGNSA. This chain's CDR3 is CASSLVGGRAGGGELFF. In DNA form, the CDR3 reads TGTGCCAGCAGCTTAGTTGGGGGGAGAGCGGGTGGCGGGGAGCTGTTTTTT.

The genes are TRBV15 and TRBJ1-5; D is ambiguous. The CDR3 has 13 amino acids. Per germline, CDR1 LNHNV and CDR2 YYDKDF (reference sequence). Deletions cut 0 bases from V and 4 bases from J, with 4 bases between. The CDR3 DNA is TGTGCCACCAGCAGAGACGGGAATCAGCCCCAGCATTTT. As protein: CATSRDGNQPQHF.

V usage is TRBV7-9 and J usage is TRBJ1-1; 9 nucleotides match TRBD1. V lost 3 bases and J lost 4; bases outside the gene matches: 9. CDR1 is SEHNR and CDR2 is FQNEAQ in the germline V gene (reference sequence). This CDR3 comprises 16 residues. CDR3 amino acids: CASSFSPGQGSTEAFF. DNA of the CDR3: TGTGCCAGCAGCTTTTCCCCTGGACAGGGGAGCACTGAAGCTTTCTTT.

The chain uses TRBV30 and TRBJ1-2, with 10 positions matching TRBD1. Germline CDR1 is GTSNPN and CDR2 is SVGIG (reference sequence). V was clipped by 4 bases and J by 6 bases; unmatched bases: 5. This CDR3 is 13 amino acids long. CDR3 in amino acids: CAWTPDRGNGYTF. As DNA, the CDR3 is TGTGCCTGGACCCCGGACAGGGGGAATGGCTACACCTTC. The full variable domain, in which reference TRBV30 and TRBJ1-2 provide the parts outside the CDR3, is SQTIHQWPATLVQPVGSPLSLECTVEGTSNPNLYWYRQAAGRGLQLLFYSVGIGQISSEVPQNLSASRPQDRQFILSSKKLLLSDSGFYLCAWTPDRGNGYTFGSGTRLTVV.